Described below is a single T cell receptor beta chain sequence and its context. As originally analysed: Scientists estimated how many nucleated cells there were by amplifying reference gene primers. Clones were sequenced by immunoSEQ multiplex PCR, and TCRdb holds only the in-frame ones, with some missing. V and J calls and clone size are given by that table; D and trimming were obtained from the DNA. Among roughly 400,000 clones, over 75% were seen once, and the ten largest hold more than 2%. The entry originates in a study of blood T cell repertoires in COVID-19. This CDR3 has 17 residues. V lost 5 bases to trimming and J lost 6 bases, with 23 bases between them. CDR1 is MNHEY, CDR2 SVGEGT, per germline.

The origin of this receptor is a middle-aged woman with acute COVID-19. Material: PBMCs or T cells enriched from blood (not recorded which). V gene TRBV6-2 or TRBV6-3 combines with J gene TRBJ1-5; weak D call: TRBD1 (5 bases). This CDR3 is CASSQRPVLRGAQPQHF. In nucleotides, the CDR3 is TGTGCCAGCAGTCAACGCCCGGTCCTAAGGGGCGCTCAGCCCCAGCATTTT.